Shown below are 22 T cell receptor beta chains from a single sample sequenced in a study of T cell responses to AZD1222 COVID-19 vaccine. Measured with immunoSEQ multiplex PCR; TCRdb has only the in-frame clones, and not every one. The table shows fewer than 85,000 clones, with about 91% occurring only once. Specimen: peripheral blood, collected on day 0 of AZD1222 vaccination. These TCRs come from an adult in good health.

This chain joins TRBV4-1 and TRBJ2-3; TRBD1 aligns across 9 bases. Trimming took 0 bases from V and 4 from J; bases not matched to a gene: 5. This CDR3 has 16 amino acids. The V gene's germline CDR1 is MGHRA and CDR2 YSYEKL. The CDR3 loop reads CASSQETTGGSDTQYF. The CDR3 region has the DNA TGCGCCAGCAGCCAAGAAACGACAGGGGGATCAGATACGCAGTATTTT.

The chain links TRBV7-3 to TRBJ2-7, with 7 bases lining up with TRBD1. With V trimmed by 2 bases and J by 2 bases, 6 bases remained unmatched. CDR3 length: 15 amino acids. Germline CDR1 SGHTA, CDR2 FQGTGA. CDR3 nucleotide sequence: TGTGCCAGCAGCTTACTGCCAGGGACAGCCTACGAGCAGTACTTC. Encoded protein: CASSLLPGTAYEQYF.

The chain employs TRBV19 and TRBJ2-2; the match to TRBD2 covers 8 bases. Germline V gene data show CDR1 as LNHDA and CDR2 as SQIVND (reference sequence). The ends lost 6 bases at V and 2 bases at J; junction bases unmatched: 2. CDR3 length: 14 residues. Written as DNA, the CDR3 is TGTGCCAGTAGGAGCGGGAGTAACACCGGGGAGCTGTTTTTT. It specifies CASRSGSNTGELFF.

The chain joins TRBV9 to TRBJ2-7; 9 bases map to TRBD1. The CDR3 runs to 15 residues. Germline V gene lookup returns CDR1 SGDLS and CDR2 YYNGEE. J was trimmed by 3 bases and V by 2 bases; bases with no gene match: 6. Here the CDR3 reads CASSVSDRGGYEQYF. The CDR3, as DNA: TGTGCCAGCAGCGTCTCTGACAGGGGGGGCTACGAGCAGTACTTC.

V gene TRBV5-1 combines with J gene TRBJ2-7; 7 positions match TRBD1. The CDR3 loop spans 17 amino acids. J lost 0 bases, V lost 0 bases, and 9 bases had no gene match. Germline CDR1 SGHRS, CDR2 YFSETQ. CDR3 protein: CASSLAPTRTGSYEQYF. In DNA, the CDR3 is TGCGCCAGCAGCTTGGCACCCACAAGGACAGGCTCCTACGAGCAGTACTTC.

V usage is TRBV28 and J usage is TRBJ1-2; perhaps TRBD1 as D (5 bases). Germline V gives CDR1 MDHEN, CDR2 SYDVKM. Trimming took off 2 bases at V and 5 bases at J, with 12 bases between the two ends. This CDR3 has 14 amino acids. CDR3 protein: CASSLAVRTYGYTF. The CDR3 DNA is TGTGCCAGCAGTTTAGCGGTGAGGACATATGGCTACACCTTC.

This chain links TRBV9 with TRBJ2-2; D remains ambiguous. Per the germline V gene, CDR1 is SGDLS and CDR2 is YYNGEE. The V end was cut by 0 bases, the J end by 1 base, with 7 bases between. The CDR3 spans 15 residues. In DNA, the CDR3 is TGTGCCAGCAGCGTAGTAGGGAAGAACACCGGGGAGCTGTTTTTT. The encoded protein is CASSVVGKNTGELFF.

V is TRBV11-3 and J is TRBJ2-2, with 7 bases lining up with TRBD2. Germline CDR1 SGHNT, CDR2 YENEEA. J was trimmed by 0 bases and V by 2 bases; bases with no gene match: 3. The CDR3 runs to 16 residues. The chain's CDR3 is CASSLRLASNTGELFF. The CDR3 nucleotides are TGTGCCAGCAGCTTAAGACTAGCCTCGAACACCGGGGAGCTGTTTTTT.

The chain combines TRBV19 with TRBJ2-1; TRBD2 agrees at 7 bases. The CDR3 consists of 16 residues. V was pared by 6 bases and J by 3 bases, with 11 bases of the junction left unmatched. CDR1 is LNHDA and CDR2 is SQIVND in the germline V gene (reference sequence). The CDR3 is CASRPDGGSHYNEQFF. As DNA, the CDR3 is TGTGCCAGTAGGCCGGACGGCGGGAGTCACTACAATGAGCAGTTCTTC.

Only a few counts were recorded for this clone. This chain links TRBV7-2 with TRBJ2-7; TRBD2 agrees at 10 bases. CDR3 length equals 15 residues. Germline CDR1 reads SGHTA; CDR2 reads FQGNSA. The V segment lost 4 bases and the J segment 4 bases; nucleotides outside the gene matches: 7. For the CDR3, the DNA is TGTGCCAGCAGCTCTAAGCGGGAGGGCCAATACGAGCAGTACTTC. Translated: CASSSKREGQYEQYF. Drawing the rest from reference TRBV7-2 and TRBJ2-7, the complete variable domain is GAGVSQSPSNKVTEKGKDVELRCDPISGHTALYWYRQSLGQGLEFLIYFQGNSAPDKSGLPSDRFSAERTGGSVSTLTIQRTQQEDSAVYLCASSSKREGQYEQYFGPGTRLTVT.

This clone was detected only once. V usage is TRBV24-1 and J usage is TRBJ2-7, with D unresolved. This CDR3 comprises 12 residues. The germline CDR1 and CDR2 sequences are KGHDR and SFDVKD. V lost 3 bases and J lost 4, with 6 bases in between. CDR3 sequence: CATSDGVYEQYF. In DNA form, the CDR3 reads TGTGCCACCAGTGATGGCGTGTACGAGCAGTACTTC.

The V call is TRBV7-2, the J call TRBJ1-6; D is possibly TRBD1 (5 bases). The CDR3 length is 16 residues. Per germline, CDR1 SGHTA and CDR2 FQGNSA. V lost 3 bases to trimming and J lost 4 bases, with 13 bases between them. In DNA form, the CDR3 reads TGTGCCAGCAGCTTTGGGGCAGGGCAGTATAATTCACCCCTCCACTTT. Translated, it gives CASSFGAGQYNSPLHF.

In DNA form, the CDR3 reads TGTGCCAGCAGTGACACAGCTTTTCGGACCAATGAGCAGTTCTTC. Translation gives CASSDTAFRTNEQFF. This chain joins TRBV2 and TRBJ2-1; D not resolved. This CDR3 is built from 15 residues. V lost 3 bases to trimming and J lost 6 bases, with 15 bases between them. Per germline, CDR1 SNHLY and CDR2 FYNNEI.

J is TRBJ1-6 and V is TRBV2, with D hard to call. Germline CDR1 and CDR2: SNHLY and FYNNEI. Trimming removed 4 bases from V and 0 bases from J, with 7 bases in between. This CDR3 region has 15 residues. Written as DNA, the CDR3 is TGTGCCAGCAGTGCCGGAAGCTCCTATAATTCACCCCTCCACTTT. Its protein product is CASSAGSSYNSPLHF.

The gene calls are TRBV29-1 and TRBJ1-1; tentative D call: TRBD1 (6 bases). The CDR3 length is 13 residues. Deletions cut 6 bases from V and 1 base from J, with 12 bases between. Germline V CDR1 and CDR2: SQVTM, ANQGSEA. The CDR3 DNA sequence: TGCAGCGTCGGAAAGACAGGGAACACTGAAGCTTTCTTT. Protein sequence: CSVGKTGNTEAFF.

J is TRBJ2-7 and V is TRBV19; a possible D gene is TRBD1 (6 bases). CDR1 and CDR2 (germline): LNHDA, SQIVND (reference sequence). This CDR3 has 15 residues. V lost 5 bases and J lost 3, with 17 bases in between. The CDR3 nucleotides are TGTGCCAGTAGTGGACAGCTAAATGAGGGCTACGAGCAGTACTTC. Its translation is CASSGQLNEGYEQYF. Combining the CDR3 with reference TRBV19 and TRBJ2-7 gives the whole variable domain DGGITQSPKYLFRKEGQNVTLSCEQNLNHDAMYWYRQDPGQGLRLIYYSQIVNDFQKGDIAEGYSVSREKKESFPLTVTSAQKNPTAFYLCASSGQLNEGYEQYFGPGTRLTVT.

This clone has more than one count but fewer than ten. This rearrangement joins TRBV18 to TRBJ1-2; D is uncertain. Germline V gene data show CDR1 as KGHSH and CDR2 as LQKENI. Trimming took off 3 bases at V and 7 bases at J, with 15 bases between the two ends. This CDR3 spans 14 amino acids. Written as DNA, the CDR3 is TGTGCCAGCTCACCGGGTACGTGGAACCGTGGCTACACCTTC. It translates to CASSPGTWNRGYTF.

This clone has a single count. The V gene is TRBV29-1, the J gene TRBJ2-7; a possible D gene is TRBD1 (5 bases). The CDR3 is 15 amino acids. Per germline, CDR1 SQVTM and CDR2 ANQGSEA. The V and J ends lost 4 bases and 2 bases respectively, with 18 bases between them. The CDR3 spells CSVVVSDTSTYEQYF. In DNA form, the CDR3 reads TGCAGCGTTGTAGTGTCGGACACCTCAACCTACGAGCAGTACTTC.

This rearrangement joins TRBV27 to TRBJ1-5; D gene unclear. The germline gives CDR1 MNHEY, CDR2 SMNVEV (reference sequence). This CDR3 has 15 amino acids. V was cut by 2 bases and J by 3 bases, with 11 bases left in between. The CDR3 bases are TGTGCCAGCAGTTTAAGGTCCGGAAACAATCAGCCCCAGCATTTT. This translates into CASSLRSGNNQPQHF.

This rearrangement joins TRBV20-1 to TRBJ1-5; D gene uncertain. The germline V gene encodes CDR1 DFQATT and CDR2 SNEGSKA (reference sequence). The V gene lost 3 bases and the J gene lost 0 bases, with 9 bases spanning the gap. The CDR3 is 14 amino acids. The DNA of the CDR3 is TGCAGTGCTAGTTCCAGTCATAGCAATCAGCCCCAGCATTTT. Its protein product is CSASSSHSNQPQHF.

V is TRBV6-5 and J is TRBJ2-7; D may be TRBD2 (5 bases). CDR1 MNHEY and CDR2 SVGAGI come from the germline V gene. CDR3 length equals 15 residues. Trimming took 7 bases from V and 3 from J, leaving 19 bases between them. CDR3 in amino acids: CASKKIWEINYEQYF. The DNA of the CDR3 is TGTGCCAGCAAAAAAATTTGGGAGATCAACTACGAGCAGTACTTC.

The chain combines TRBV30 with TRBJ2-1; 7 bases agree with TRBD2. Germline-derived CDR1 and CDR2 are GTSNPN and SVGIG (reference sequence). J lost 0 bases, V lost 1 base, and 3 bases had no gene match. The CDR3 sequence is 15 residues long. In nucleotides, the CDR3 is TGTGCCTGGAGTGGAGCGGGGAGCTCCTACAATGAGCAGTTCTTC. Its protein is CAWSGAGSSYNEQFF. Variable domain in full (rest from reference TRBV30 and TRBJ2-1): SQTIHQWPATLVQPVGSPLSLECTVEGTSNPNLYWYRQAAGRGLQLLFYSVGIGQISSEVPQNLSASRPQDRQFILSSKKLLLSDSGFYLCAWSGAGSSYNEQFFGPGTRLTVL.